This T cell receptor beta chain appears in the sequencing data of a study of a mutant IDH1 vaccine in newly diagnosed glioma (dated by TCRdb to the early 2020s). Describing the broader study: Patients were given eight vaccinations, in weeks 1, 3, 5, 7, 11, 15, 19 and 23, which matched visits V03 through V10. Vaccination was initiated 4-6 weeks after radiotherapy alone, or concurrently with temozolomide cycles in the chemotherapy-containing groups. The roughly 34 treated patients were roughly 62% male and roughly 40% female, with a mean age of roughly 42 years. Before enrollment, most patients had been given radiochemotherapy with temozolomide as standard therapy, while the rest had received either radiotherapy alone or temozolomide alone. Six visits were used for peripheral blood collection: V03 (baseline), V05, V07, V10, V12 and V13. For exploratory analyses, longitudinal TCRB deep sequencing was carried out in roughly 23 treated patients wherever samples were available.

The sample's time point, from its label and the paper: week 11, during vaccination. Each vaccine dose, consisting of 300 ug of a 20-mer mutant IDH1 peptide in Montanide, was administered subcutaneously with topical imiquimod. The donors had newly diagnosed IDH1-mutant astrocytomas of WHO grade 3 or 4 that showed loss of nuclear ATRX. The samples were drawn from NOA16, a multicentre, single-arm, open-label phase I trial in Germany that tested a mutant IDH1 peptide vaccine in humans for the first time. Genomic DNA for TCRB sequencing was extracted from EDTA blood using the DNeasy Blood and Tissue Kit. The CDR3 sequence holds 11 residues, the cysteine and phenylalanine included. The entry retains the CDR3 DNA only, 33 bases that are in frame from base 1. Between the V and J ends, shortened by 6 bases and 6 bases respectively, the junction contains 9 bases. The germline V gene gives CDR1 as SNHLY and CDR2 as FYNNEI.

About this clone itself: Its antigen specificity is not known. No much larger clone exists at a distance of one base, and base qualities are not known.

Overall results and qualifications from the work: According to the authors, sample limitations meant that analyses of patient blood samples could not be reproduced. Vaccine-induced immune responses across multiple MHC alleles were detected in around 92% of patients. Availability determined which PBMC samples were chosen for TCRB deep sequencing. Pseudoprogression appeared unrelated to alterations in the top peripheral T cell clonotypes detected by TCRB sequencing.

Library generation was performed with the immunoSEQ multiplex PCR assay. Following the manufacturer's protocol, the hsTCRB Kit was used to amplify rearranged TCR beta chain sequences. An Illumina MiSeq was used to sequence the TCRB libraries. Concerning the study's data processing: The kit vendor's proprietary platform handled demultiplexing, trimming and gene mapping. Drawn from immuneACCESS, this table holds only the in-frame rearrangements with V and J called that TCRdb kept. Clones are partly lost; checked studies trace under half to an unresolved V gene and leave the rest unexplained. V and J calls and clone size follow that table, whereas D and trimming were derived from the DNA. Here the sample has about 64,000 clones; around 84% occur a single time. The leading ten clones occupy roughly 9% of the sample.

The sequence was collected from a woman between 50 and 59 years old with glioma. Recombination connected TRBV2 to TRBJ2-7; the D gene lacks a confident call. The sequences come from PBMCs, collected from a glioma patient whose treatment included an IDH1 peptide vaccine. The nucleotide sequence reads TGTGCCAGCAGCGGTAGGTCCGAGCAGTACTTC. It translates as CASSGRSEQYF.